The clone carrying this TCR beta chain turned up a few times. Antigen: not known. V was trimmed by 10 bases and J by 2 bases, leaving 14 bases between them. The CDR3 is 13 residues long. Germline CDR1 SNHLY, CDR2 FYNNEI. PCR was run on genomic DNA. A primer set of 30 forward and 13 reverse primers amplified the CDR3. TCRdb re-analysed the multiplex PCR reads in MiXCR, keeping a single row per CDR3 protein. The data hold fewer than 350,000 distinct CDR3 sequences, with around 50% observed a single time. This entry comes from a study of type 1 and type 2 diabetes patients. Study summary: Participants included type 1 and type 2 diabetes patients plus nondiabetic controls. Magnetic bead positive selection isolated CD4+ or CD8+ T cells from PBMCs. Overall study results and limits: Age and gender were not matched between study groups. Highly-expanded CD4+ clones were few in type 2 diabetes, median one, approximately 4% of reads.

This sequence was found in a man younger than 30 with type 2 diabetes. The chain uses TRBV2 and TRBJ1-1; a weak D match, TRBD1 (6 bases). Sequenced material: peripheral blood mononuclear cells (PBMCs). The CDR3 region has the DNA TGTGCCAACCGGGACAACCTCAACACTGAAGCTTTCTTT. Encoded protein: CANRDNLNTEAFF.